The entry below gives a single T cell receptor beta chain sequence along with its context. What it binds is unknown. Other DNA sequences in the sample encode the same CDR3. These data are taken from a study of cytomegalovirus exposure and HLA in healthy donors. The overall study: Genotyping of roughly 400 donors showed that around 81% belonged to the Caucasian-associated ancestry cluster.

Primers for the PCR totalled 60 Vbeta and 13 Jbeta. Some clones are missing from TCRdb's copy, which holds only in-frame ones; the method was immunoSEQ multiplex PCR. Here the sample spans over 150,000 clones, roughly four fifths being singletons. CDR3 length: 14 amino acids. CDR1 and CDR2 (germline): LNHDA, SQIVND (reference sequence). V gave up 1 base and J gave up 4 bases, with 8 bases separating them. General study points: HLA alleles showed associations with about 15,000 TCR beta sequences in a later analysis, at a 0.05 false discovery rate. By HLA locus, TCR association rates varied in a later analysis, with DRB1 showing the most and HLA-C the fewest.

The gene calls are TRBV19 and TRBJ1-5; D gene unclear. This clonotype was obtained from a middle-aged man in good health and CMV-seropositive. Specimen: PBMCs. The chain's CDR3 is CASSIVGGNQPQHF. In DNA form, the CDR3 reads TGTGCCAGTAGTATAGTGGGCGGGAATCAGCCCCAGCATTTT.